This T cell receptor (beta chain) was sequenced in a study of shared clonotypes between healthy human individuals. Study results and caveats: Of the naive CD4 clonotypes, approximately 5% were shared across several donors. Sorted-subset sequencing, rarefaction showed, was incomplete despite large depth.

Worth noting for this clone: Its antigen is undetermined.

Naive CD8 cells comprised CD45RO-negative, CCR7-positively selected cells, excluding terminally differentiated effector memory CD45RA+ cells. Donors, without exception, were Caucasian adults residing in Nashville, Tennessee. This CDR3 has 15 residues. Germline CDR1 reads SGHVS; CDR2 reads FQNEAQ. V was shortened by 1 base and J by 3 bases, with 7 bases between the two germline ends. Genomic DNA from each subset was divided evenly over several immunoSEQ plates. Some clones are missing from TCRdb's copy, which holds only in-frame ones; the method was immunoSEQ multiplex PCR. The sample carries 500,000 to 700,000 clones, around 96% recorded once.

The V and J genes are TRBV7-8 and TRBJ2-6; possible D gene TRBD2, 5 bases. The receptor's source is a young woman in good health. The sequenced sample consisted of naive CD8+ T cells sorted from blood. The CDR3 DNA sequence: TGTGCCAGCAGCTTAGTAGCGAGTGGGGCCAACGTCCTGACTTTC. It yields the protein CASSLVASGANVLTF.